A single sample is the source of the 23 T cell receptor beta chains below, sequenced in a study of T cell responses to AZD1222 COVID-19 vaccine. Libraries were prepared by immunoSEQ multiplex PCR; TCRdb keeps only in-frame clonotypes and omits some of them. Here the sample spans more than 60,000 clones, roughly 87% being singletons. The sequencing here drew on peripheral blood, taken 28 days after the second AZD1222 dose. Every receptor here comes from an adult who received the AZD1222 COVID-19 vaccine.

The chain joins TRBV28 to TRBJ1-2; 10 nucleotides line up with TRBD1. CDR1 and CDR2 from the germline V gene are MDHEN and SYDVKM. The CDR3 runs 19 residues. V trimming: 3 bases; J trimming: 4 bases; junction bases outside the gene matches: 17. CDR3 sequence reads: CASSFGPGQGKSGAYGYTF. The CDR3 nucleotides are TGTGCCAGCAGTTTCGGTCCGGGACAGGGGAAATCGGGCGCCTATGGCTACACCTTC.

The chain uses TRBV11-3 and TRBJ2-5; D is unresolved. V was pared by 7 bases and J by 0 bases, with 9 bases between. This CDR3 spans 13 amino acids. Per the germline V gene, CDR1 is SGHNT and CDR2 is YENEEA. The CDR3 reads CASTLGNQETQYF. The CDR3 DNA is TGTGCCAGCACTCTGGGTAACCAAGAGACCCAGTACTTC.

This sequence joins TRBV27 and TRBJ1-1; D is possibly TRBD1 (6 bases). The germline V gene has CDR1 MNHEY and CDR2 SMNVEV (reference sequence). CDR3 size: 15 residues. V was pared by 4 bases and J by 3 bases, with 15 bases between. This chain's CDR3 is CASSWALGADTEAFF. The CDR3 coding sequence is TGTGCCAGCAGTTGGGCGCTGGGGGCGGACACTGAAGCTTTCTTT.

The chain uses TRBV1 and TRBJ2-2; the table's D call TRBD2 went unverified against the DNA. TRBV1 is designated a pseudogene. This CDR3 comprises 16 residues. CDR3 sequence reads: CTSSQDKAGRAGELFF. CDR3 DNA: TGCACCAGCAGCCAAGATAAAGCGGGACGGGCCGGGGAGCTGTTTTTT.

V is TRBV11-2 and J is TRBJ2-2; D gene uncertain. The CDR3 has 13 amino acids. Looked up from germline, CDR1 is SGHAT and CDR2 is FQNNGV. Trimming pared 6 bases from V and 0 bases from J, leaving 5 bases between. CDR3: CASRVSNTGELFF. Written as DNA, the CDR3 is TGTGCCAGCAGAGTATCGAACACCGGGGAGCTGTTTTTT.

This chain uses TRBV30 with TRBJ1-6; 7 bases fit TRBD1. Trimming took 2 bases from V and 2 from J; bases not matched to a gene: 6. The CDR3 has 16 amino acids. From germline, CDR1 is GTSNPN and CDR2 SVGIG (reference sequence). Here the CDR3 reads CAWSTGAVPYNSPLHF. DNA for the CDR3: TGTGCCTGGAGTACAGGGGCAGTGCCCTATAATTCACCCCTCCACTTT.

This chain connects TRBV11-2 to TRBJ2-3; D is perhaps TRBD1 or TRBD2 (5 bases each). Trimming shortened V by 0 bases and J by 5 bases, and 12 bases separated the two germline ends. The CDR3 is made up of 15 amino acids. Per germline, CDR1 SGHAT and CDR2 FQNNGV. The CDR3: CASSLDSRGGDTQYF. CDR3 DNA sequence: TGTGCCAGCAGCTTAGATTCCCGTGGGGGAGATACGCAGTATTTT.

The rearrangement links TRBV10-2 to TRBJ1-5; D call uncertain. Looked up from germline, CDR1 is WSHSY and CDR2 is SAAADI. This CDR3 is built from 15 residues. The V gene lost 5 bases and the J gene lost 0 bases, with 11 bases spanning the gap. This CDR3 is CASSYWLDSNQPQHF. In DNA form, the CDR3 reads TGCGCCAGCAGTTACTGGTTAGATAGCAATCAGCCCCAGCATTTT.

The CDR3 sequence: CASSLTDANTGELFF. The CDR3 region has the DNA TGTGCCAGCAGTTTGACGGACGCGAACACCGGGGAGCTGTTTTTT. The V and J genes are TRBV27 and TRBJ2-2; D gene unclear. There are 15 residues in the CDR3. Germline CDR1 MNHEY, CDR2 SMNVEV (reference sequence). V dropped 3 bases and J dropped 0 bases, with 8 bases sitting between them.

The chain is built from TRBV11-3 and TRBJ2-1; TRBD2 aligns across 7 bases. Germline values: CDR1 SGHNT, CDR2 YENEEA. Trimming removed 5 bases from V and 7 bases from J; junction bases left unmatched: 8. The CDR3 is 14 residues long. The CDR3 DNA follows: TGTGCCAGCAGCCTCGACGGAGCGGGGAATGAGCAGTTCTTC. As protein: CASSLDGAGNEQFF.

The V and J genes are TRBV5-8 and TRBJ1-5, with unresolved D. The CDR3 has 13 amino acids. Trimming shortened V by 1 base and J by 5 bases, and 7 bases separated the two germline ends. The V gene's germline CDR1 is SGHTS and CDR2 YDEGEE. The CDR3 coding sequence is TGTGCCAGCAGCTTGAAATACGATCAGCCCCAGCATTTT. Protein product: CASSLKYDQPQHF. The variable domain in full, with the rest retrieved from reference TRBV5-8 and TRBJ1-5, is EAGVTQSPTHLIKTRGQQATLRCSPISGHTSVYWYQQALGLGLQFLLWYDEGEERNRGNFPPRFSGRQFPNYSSELNVNALELEDSALYLCASSLKYDQPQHFGDGTRLSIL.

This clone came up a few times. This chain connects TRBV16 to TRBJ1-5, with TRBD1 as a possible D gene (5 bases). The CDR3 is 13 residues long. V lost 5 bases and J 5 bases, leaving 10 bases between the germline ends. The germline gives CDR1 KGHSY, CDR2 FQNENV. Here the CDR3 reads CASSEGLYQPQHF. The CDR3 nucleotides are TGTGCCAGCAGCGAGGGACTCTATCAGCCCCAGCATTTT. Looking up the rest from reference TRBV16 and TRBJ1-5 gives the full variable domain: GEEVAQTPKHLVRGEGQKAKLYCAPIKGHSYVFWYQQVLKNEFKFLISFQNENVFDETGMPKERFSAKCLPNSPCSLEIQATKLEDSAVYFCASSEGLYQPQHFGDGTRLSIL.

The V gene is TRBV10-3, the J gene TRBJ1-6; 10 bases line up with TRBD1. The V and J ends lost 11 bases and 8 bases, in that order; junction bases with no gene match: 3. Germline-derived CDR1 and CDR2 are ENHRY and SYGVKD. The CDR3 is 12 amino acids. The CDR3 loop reads CAVGQGDSPLHF. CDR3 nucleotide sequence: TGTGCCGTCGGACAGGGGGATTCACCCCTCCACTTT.

V is TRBV30 and J is TRBJ2-3; weak D call: TRBD1 (6 bases). V gave up 0 bases and J gave up 2 bases, with 9 bases separating them. The germline V gene encodes CDR1 GTSNPN and CDR2 SVGIG (reference sequence). The CDR3 has 14 residues. The CDR3 DNA reads TGTGCCTGGAGTGTAAGGGGGACCACAGATACGCAGTATTTT. Its protein product is CAWSVRGTTDTQYF.

This chain connects TRBV6-1 to TRBJ2-7; possibly TRBD1 for D (5 bases). CDR3 length equals 13 residues. CDR1 MNHNS and CDR2 SASEGT come from the germline V gene. V gave up 3 bases and J gave up 0 bases, with 6 bases separating them. The CDR3 DNA reads TGTGCCAGCAGTGACAGGGCCTCCTACGAGCAGTACTTC. Residues: CASSDRASYEQYF.

V usage is TRBV11-2 and J usage is TRBJ1-2; 12 nucleotides match TRBD1. V lost 3 bases and J lost 5; bases outside the gene matches: 1. This CDR3 is 14 amino acids long. Looked up from germline, CDR1 is SGHAT and CDR2 is FQNNGV. This CDR3 is CASSLGQGAYGYTF. CDR3 sequence (DNA): TGTGCCAGCAGCTTGGGACAGGGGGCTTATGGCTACACCTTC.

This chain links TRBV6-5 with TRBJ2-1; D assignment may be TRBD1 or TRBD2 (5 bases each). Looked up from germline, CDR1 is MNHEY and CDR2 is SVGAGI. Deletions cut 6 bases from V and 10 bases from J, with 16 bases between. The CDR3 loop spans 13 amino acids. The CDR3 reads CASRALSEGEQFF. The CDR3 bases are TGTGCCAGCAGGGCCCTTAGCGAGGGGGAGCAGTTCTTC.

The chain links TRBV28 to TRBJ1-4, with D tentatively TRBD1 (5 bases). Germline CDR1 MDHEN, CDR2 SYDVKM. CDR3 length: 14 amino acids. V dropped 2 bases and J dropped 7 bases, with 11 bases sitting between them. In DNA, the CDR3 is TGTGCCAGCAGTTTAACGGGGCCCATTGAAAAACTGTTTTTT. The encoded protein is CASSLTGPIEKLFF.

The chain uses TRBV3-1 (or the pseudogene TRBV3-2) and TRBJ2-5, with D perhaps TRBD1 (5 bases). The germline gives CDR1 LGHDT, CDR2 YNNKEL (reference sequence). Trimming removed 3 bases from V and 5 bases from J, with 10 bases in between. The CDR3 runs to 13 residues. The CDR3 loop is CASSHSKGETQYF. CDR3 DNA sequence: TGTGCCAGCAGCCATTCCAAGGGGGAGACCCAGTACTTC.

V usage is TRBV18 and J usage is TRBJ1-2, with TRBD1 matching 8 bases. V shed 4 bases and J 8 bases; nucleotides not matched to a gene: 3. This CDR3 has 12 residues. Per germline, CDR1 KGHSH and CDR2 LQKENI. CDR3 DNA sequence: TGTGCCAGCTCACGGACAGGGCAAGGCTACACCTTC. Its translation is CASSRTGQGYTF.

The rearrangement uses TRBV14 and TRBJ2-7, with TRBD2 as a possible D gene (7 bases). In germline, CDR1 is SGHDN, CDR2 FVKESK. Trimming stripped 4 bases from V and 6 bases from J, with 10 bases between. This CDR3 region has 12 residues. The CDR3 sequence: CASSREGGEQYF. The CDR3 DNA sequence: TGTGCCAGCAGCCGGGAGGGGGGCGAGCAGTACTTC.

The chain combines TRBV5-1 with TRBJ2-7, with 9 bases aligning to TRBD1. This CDR3 has 15 amino acids. Germline CDR1 is SGHRS and CDR2 is YFSETQ. Trimming removed 3 bases from V and 5 bases from J; junction bases left unmatched: 9. CDR3 nucleotide sequence: TGCGCCAGCAGCTCCGGGACAGGGTTCCTCAACGAGCAGTACTTC. Translated: CASSSGTGFLNEQYF.

The chain recombines TRBV14 with TRBJ2-7; D is undetermined. The germline V gene has CDR1 SGHDN and CDR2 FVKESK. V was cut by 0 bases and J by 5 bases, with 5 bases left in between. The CDR3 is made up of 12 amino acids. This CDR3 is CASSQETDEQYF. In DNA form, the CDR3 reads TGTGCCAGCAGCCAAGAAACGGACGAGCAGTACTTC.